This entry lists 17 T cell receptor beta chains sequenced from one sample in a study of shared clonotypes between healthy human individuals. TCRdb's copy holds only in-frame clones and misses some; the assay was immunoSEQ multiplex PCR. Of 2 million to 2.5 million clones in the sample, roughly 95% are singletons; the top ten hold around 0.13%. Source material: naive CD4+ T cells sorted from blood. Subset defined: CD45RA+ positively selected. These receptors all come from a man aged 18 to 35 in good health.

About this clone itself: Other DNA sequences within the sample encode an identical CDR3. V usage is TRBV6-5 and J usage is TRBJ2-7, with 10 bases fitting TRBD2. The V and J ends lost 3 bases and 2 bases, in that order; junction bases with no gene match: 4. The CDR3 consists of 15 residues. The germline gives CDR1 MNHEY, CDR2 SVGAGI. DNA of the CDR3: TGTGCCAGCAGTTATAGTCTAGCGGGAGCCTACGAGCAGTACTTC. Translated, it gives CASSYSLAGAYEQYF.

This chain connects TRBV5-4 to TRBJ2-5; D remains ambiguous. Germline V gene data show CDR1 as SGHNT and CDR2 as YYREEE (reference sequence). This CDR3 has 12 residues. V was clipped by 6 bases and J by 0 bases, with 6 bases between them. The CDR3 spells CASTTDQETQYF. CDR3 coding DNA: TGTGCCAGCACCACAGACCAAGAGACCCAGTACTTC.

The rearrangement joins TRBV5-6 to TRBJ2-1; tentatively, D is TRBD1 or TRBD2 (5 bases each). This CDR3 spans 14 amino acids. Germline V gene lookup returns CDR1 SGHDT and CDR2 YYEEEE. V was pared by 4 bases and J by 10 bases, with 18 bases between. The CDR3 coding sequence is TGTGCCAGCAGCACCGACCCGGGAAGGGGAGAGCAGTTCTTC. Amino acids: CASSTDPGRGEQFF.

On this clone: Other DNA sequences in the same sample also yield this CDR3. The chain uses TRBV30 and TRBJ2-2, with no clear D. Germline CDR1 and CDR2: GTSNPN and SVGIG (reference sequence). The CDR3 length is 13 residues. V was trimmed by 0 bases and J by 2 bases, leaving 4 bases between them. The CDR3 DNA sequence: TGTGCCTGGAGTGTACCCAACACCGGGGAGCTGTTTTTT. Translating it yields CAWSVPNTGELFF.

The chain has TRBV27 and TRBJ2-3; 7 bases map to TRBD1. The CDR3 length is 15 residues. Germline CDR1 is MNHEY and CDR2 is SMNVEV (reference sequence). J was trimmed by 2 bases and V by 6 bases; bases with no gene match: 8. The CDR3 region has the DNA TGTGCCAGCAGCTTCGGACAGGTTAACACAGATACGCAGTATTTT. Its protein is CASSFGQVNTDTQYF.

The rearrangement links TRBV18 to TRBJ1-2; a possible D gene is TRBD1 (5 bases). The V gene's germline CDR1 is KGHSH and CDR2 LQKENI. V was cut by 6 bases and J by 4 bases, with 18 bases left in between. This CDR3 has 15 amino acids. This CDR3 reads CASSSGAGPLYGYTF. The CDR3 DNA is TGTGCCAGCTCCTCCGGGGCAGGCCCCCTCTATGGCTACACCTTC.

The V gene is TRBV6-6, the J gene TRBJ1-5, with no clear D. Germline lookup yields CDR1 MNHNY and CDR2 SVGAGI (reference sequence). Trimming left V 1 base short and J 0 bases short, with 10 bases between. This CDR3 comprises 16 residues. The CDR3 loop is CASSYLGRNSNQPQHF. CDR3 nucleotides: TGTGCCAGCAGTTACTTGGGCAGGAATAGCAATCAGCCCCAGCATTTT.

This chain links TRBV6-6 with TRBJ1-2; D is ambiguous. Germline CDR1 reads MNHNY; CDR2 reads SVGAGI (reference sequence). CDR3 length: 15 residues. The V gene lost 2 bases and the J gene lost 8 bases, with 18 bases spanning the gap. CDR3 in DNA: TGTGCCAGCAGTTACCGGGAACCCCCTGTGATCGGCTACACCTTC. The encoded protein is CASSYREPPVIGYTF.

The DNA of the CDR3 is TGCGCCAGCAGTGAGTCGCCAAAAGAGACCCAGTACTTC. Its protein product is CASSESPKETQYF. This chain uses TRBV10-2 with TRBJ2-5; D unclear. The CDR3 is made up of 13 amino acids. The germline V and J ends were trimmed by 0 bases and 3 bases, with 5 bases remaining between them. Germline loops: CDR1 WSHSY, CDR2 SAAADI.

This chain uses TRBV7-2 with TRBJ2-3, with a tentative D call TRBD2 (5 bases). This CDR3 region has 15 residues. The V gene lost 0 bases and the J gene lost 5 bases, with 12 bases spanning the gap. Germline lookup yields CDR1 SGHTA and CDR2 FQGNSA. The CDR3 DNA sequence: TGTGCCAGCAGCTTAGCGCGTCTAGCAGGAGATACGCAGTATTTT. Translating gives CASSLARLAGDTQYF.

V is TRBV11-2 and J is TRBJ1-6, with 7 bases identical to TRBD1. Germline trimming cut 6 bases from V and 4 bases from J; bases unmatched to any gene: 6. There are 15 residues in the CDR3. The germline V gene has CDR1 SGHAT and CDR2 FQNNGV. For the CDR3, the DNA is TGTGCCAGCAGAACTCCGGGACAGTATAATTCACCCCTCCACTTT. This translates into CASRTPGQYNSPLHF.

This clone was detected only once. This rearrangement joins TRBV20-1 to TRBJ2-1; D gene unclear. Germline V gene lookup returns CDR1 DFQATT and CDR2 SNEGSKA (reference sequence). This CDR3 has 11 amino acids. Trimming shortened V by 5 bases and J by 7 bases, and 9 bases separated the two germline ends. The CDR3 coding sequence is TGCAGTGCTTCCCCGCTTAATGAGCAGTTCTTC. Translating gives CSASPLNEQFF.

This chain joins TRBV9 and TRBJ2-3, with D perhaps TRBD1 (5 bases). V was clipped by 4 bases and J by 1 base, with 10 bases between them. The CDR3 covers 14 residues. CDR1 SGDLS and CDR2 YYNGEE come from the germline V gene. CDR3 loop: CASSPSRGTDTQYF. The DNA for the CDR3 is TGTGCCAGCAGCCCCTCCAGGGGCACAGATACGCAGTATTTT.

The chain has TRBV10-3 and TRBJ2-7; D ambiguous. V lost 4 bases and J 2 bases, leaving 6 bases between the germline ends. The length of the CDR3 is 12 residues. In germline, CDR1 is ENHRY, CDR2 SYGVKD. CDR3 sequence (DNA): TGTGCCATCAGTGCTTCTGCCTACGAGCAGTACTTC. Translation: CAISASAYEQYF.

This clone was observed once. This chain links TRBV5-1 with TRBJ2-2; 10 bases agree with TRBD2. The CDR3 runs to 18 residues. Germline lookup yields CDR1 SGHRS and CDR2 YFSETQ. The V and J ends lost 4 bases and 2 bases, in that order; junction bases with no gene match: 11. The CDR3 is CASSLQPSGGGNTGELFF. In DNA form, the CDR3 reads TGCGCCAGCAGCCTGCAGCCTAGCGGGGGTGGTAACACCGGGGAGCTGTTTTTT.

The chain couples TRBV10-3 to TRBJ1-5, with D perhaps TRBD1 (6 bases). The CDR3 covers 15 residues. Trimming cost V 0 bases and J 3 bases, with 9 bases left between them. Germline CDR1 ENHRY, CDR2 SYGVKD. CDR3 bases: TGTGCCATCAGTGAGTCTCCAGGGGCCAATCAGCCCCAGCATTTT. It translates to CAISESPGANQPQHF.

A single count supports this clone. This chain links TRBV6-5 with TRBJ2-7; tentatively, D is TRBD2 (5 bases). V shed 5 bases and J shed 2 bases, with 10 bases lying between them. This CDR3 spans 13 amino acids. The germline V gene encodes CDR1 MNHEY and CDR2 SVGAGI. CDR3 in amino acids: CASSEGLPYEQYF. The CDR3 coding sequence is TGTGCCAGCAGTGAGGGTTTGCCCTACGAGCAGTACTTC.